This T cell receptor (beta chain) was recovered during a study of cytomegalovirus exposure and HLA in healthy donors. Points on this clone: Its target is not known.

Germline V gives CDR1 MNHEY, CDR2 SMNVEV (reference sequence). Trimming left V 10 bases short and J 9 bases short, with 19 bases between. This CDR3 has 14 residues. Study-wide findings and caveats: As was reported, the HLA-A and HLA-B alleles of most subjects were accurately predicted from TCR beta sequences.

Use of 60 Vbeta and 13 Jbeta primers characterized the PCR. The table came from immunoSEQ multiplex PCR; TCRdb's copy has only in-frame clones and leaves some out. The table lists around 100,000 clones, around 65% of them singletons. Sequenced input: PBMCs. The clonotype was recovered from a woman aged 50 to 65 in good health and CMV-seronegative. This chain connects TRBV27 to TRBJ1-6, with TRBD1 as a possible D gene (5 bases). Here the CDR3 DNA reads TGTGCCACCCGATTTTGGGACTCAGGTTCACCCCTCCACTTT. Protein sequence: CATRFWDSGSPLHF.